One and the same sample provided the 24 T cell receptor beta chains below, sequenced in a study of shared clonotypes between healthy human individuals. This table comes from immunoSEQ multiplex PCR, and its TCRdb copy is limited to in-frame clones, with some not included. Seen here are some 2,500,000 clones, roughly 90% observed once, and the top ten hold around 0.38%. Input material: naive CD4+ T cells from PBMCs. Subset meaning: CD45RA+ positively selected. The receptors shown here come from a man in his late teens or twenties in good health. Some clones in this sample may be carry-over from other donors' samples.

DNA for the CDR3: TGTGCCAGCAGTCCCCGCCGCTTCAGCAATCAGCCCCAGCATTTT. Translating gives CASSPRRFSNQPQHF. The chain carries TRBV6-4 and TRBJ1-5; the D is unclear. Germline CDR1 MRHNA, CDR2 SNTAGT. The CDR3 is 15 amino acids. Trimming removed 5 bases from V and 1 base from J, with 12 bases in between.

This chain links TRBV15 with TRBJ2-2; 9 nucleotides agree with TRBD2. Germline CDR1 reads LNHNV; CDR2 reads YYDKDF (reference sequence). V shed 2 bases and J 5 bases; nucleotides not matched to a gene: 9. CDR3 length: 17 residues. The CDR3 is CATSRPAVAGATGELFF. DNA for the CDR3: TGTGCCACCAGCAGACCCGCGGTAGCGGGAGCTACCGGGGAGCTGTTTTTT. The full variable domain, its missing parts supplied by reference TRBV15 and TRBJ2-2, is DAMVIQNPRYQVTQFGKPVTLSCSQTLNHNVMYWYQQKSSQAPKLLFHYYDKDFNNEADTPDNFQSRRPNTSFCFLDIRSPGLGDTAMYLCATSRPAVAGATGELFFGEGSRLTVL.

This chain connects TRBV10-3 to TRBJ1-4, with a weak D call TRBD1 (6 bases). The CDR3 is 16 amino acids. The germline V gene has CDR1 ENHRY and CDR2 SYGVKD. Between the trimmed V and J ends, which lost 4 bases and 0 bases, there was a span of 12 bases. In DNA, the CDR3 is TGTGCCATCAGTGCCGGGACACATGCAACTAATGAAAAACTGTTTTTT. It specifies CAISAGTHATNEKLFF.

J is TRBJ2-7 and V is TRBV9; D unclear. This CDR3 comprises 15 residues. CDR1 SGDLS and CDR2 YYNGEE come from the germline V gene. Trimming took 3 bases from V and 0 from J, leaving 13 bases between them. Written as DNA, the CDR3 is TGTGCCAGCAGCGCCTTTTCGACCGGCTCCTACGAGCAGTACTTC. It specifies CASSAFSTGSYEQYF.

This clone was seen just once. V usage is TRBV7-9 and J usage is TRBJ2-1; 8 bases match TRBD1. V lost 5 bases to trimming and J lost 6 bases; unmatched junction nucleotides: 6. The CDR3 is 14 residues long. CDR1 is SEHNR and CDR2 is FQNEAQ in the germline V gene (reference sequence). The CDR3 region is CASSLGQGANEQFF. In DNA form, the CDR3 reads TGTGCCAGCAGCCTAGGACAGGGCGCCAATGAGCAGTTCTTC.

This clone was seen just once. The chain joins TRBV29-1 to TRBJ2-6; a possible D gene is TRBD1 (5 bases). Germline values: CDR1 SQVTM, CDR2 ANQGSEA. Trimming removed 5 bases from V and 0 bases from J, with 11 bases in between. This CDR3 region has 15 residues. The chain's CDR3 is CSVRQPLSGANVLTF. CDR3 bases: TGCAGCGTTCGACAGCCTCTCTCTGGGGCCAACGTCCTGACTTTC.

This clone has just one count. The rearrangement links TRBV27 to TRBJ2-1; a weak D match, TRBD2 (5 bases). V was shortened by 1 base and J by 1 base, with 8 bases between the two germline ends. The CDR3 consists of 15 residues. Germline-derived CDR1 and CDR2 are MNHEY and SMNVEV (reference sequence). The CDR3 region is CASSLWVASYNEQFF. The CDR3 nucleotides read TGTGCCAGCAGTTTATGGGTAGCGTCCTACAATGAGCAGTTCTTC.

CDR3 loop: CASSRGWAGRSYEQYF. The CDR3 bases are TGTGCCAGCAGCCGGGGCTGGGCGGGCCGCTCCTACGAGCAGTACTTC. The chain uses TRBV5-6 and TRBJ2-7, with D perhaps given as TRBD1 or TRBD2 (5 bases each). Germline lookup yields CDR1 SGHDT and CDR2 YYEEEE. This CDR3 has 16 amino acids. Deletions cut 4 bases from V and 0 bases from J, with 17 bases between.

The chain is built from TRBV5-1 and TRBJ2-7; D possibly matches TRBD1 or TRBD2 (5 bases each). The CDR3 contains 14 residues. V lost 3 bases to trimming and J lost 5 bases, with 15 bases between them. Germline V gene lookup returns CDR1 SGHRS and CDR2 YFSETQ. CDR3 nucleotides: TGCGCCAGCAGCTCGTCGGTGTGGGGGAACGAGCAGTACTTC. It yields the protein CASSSSVWGNEQYF.

A single count supports this clone. CDR3: CASRGWGGYTF. CDR3 coding DNA: TGTGCCAGCAGAGGGTGGGGTGGCTACACCTTC. The chain couples TRBV7-2 to TRBJ1-2; no clear D. This CDR3 has 11 amino acids. Trimming left V 6 bases short and J 7 bases short, with 9 bases between. CDR1 and CDR2 from the germline V gene are SGHTA and FQGNSA.

This clone was picked up one time. The chain combines TRBV5-1 with TRBJ2-1, with 9 positions matching TRBD1. Unmatched junction bases numbered 10, after V lost 4 bases and J lost 5 bases. This CDR3 is 16 amino acids long. CDR1 SGHRS and CDR2 YFSETQ come from the germline V gene. For the CDR3, the DNA is TGCGCCAGCAGCAGGACATCGGACAGGGGCCACAATGAGCAGTTCTTC. Translation: CASSRTSDRGHNEQFF.

This clone was counted a single time. The J gene is TRBJ2-1, the V gene TRBV5-4; perhaps TRBD2 as D (6 bases). Germline V CDR1 and CDR2: SGHNT, YYREEE (reference sequence). Between the trimmed V and J ends, which lost 4 bases and 8 bases, there was a span of 19 bases. The CDR3 loop spans 15 amino acids. CDR3 protein: CASSPPGVLQDEQFF. The CDR3 nucleotides read TGTGCCAGCAGCCCCCCGGGGGTCTTACAGGATGAGCAGTTCTTC.

The rearrangement links TRBV5-1 to TRBJ2-3; D unclear. Germline V CDR1 and CDR2: SGHRS, YFSETQ. This CDR3 comprises 13 residues. V was clipped by 7 bases and J by 1 base, with 10 bases between them. This chain's CDR3 is CASGAVGTDTQYF. CDR3 bases: TGCGCCAGCGGCGCGGTTGGCACAGATACGCAGTATTTT.

V is TRBV7-2 and J is TRBJ2-2; tentative D call: TRBD2 (7 bases). Trimming pared 10 bases from V and 1 base from J, leaving 22 bases between. The CDR3 totals 17 residues. The germline V gene has CDR1 SGHTA and CDR2 FQGNSA. CDR3: CATPQGGLAVNTGELFF. CDR3 nucleotides: TGTGCCACCCCACAGGGCGGGCTAGCGGTGAACACCGGGGAGCTGTTTTTT.

This clone was observed a handful of times. V is TRBV18 and J is TRBJ1-5, with 8 bases matching TRBD1. This CDR3 comprises 13 residues. CDR1 is KGHSH, CDR2 LQKENI, per germline. Losses at the gene ends were 4 bases for V and 5 bases for J; bases not matched to a gene: 1. CDR3 loop: CASSLQGDQPQHF. The CDR3 DNA follows: TGTGCCAGCTCACTACAGGGGGATCAGCCCCAGCATTTT.

This chain links TRBV2 with TRBJ2-3; D is possibly TRBD2 (8 bases). CDR3 size: 15 residues. Trimming left V 4 bases short and J 4 bases short, with 15 bases between. CDR1 and CDR2 (germline): SNHLY, FYNNEI. CDR3 residues: CASSAGGGASDTQYF. The CDR3 region has the DNA TGTGCCAGCAGTGCGGGAGGGGGCGCATCAGATACGCAGTATTTT.

The chain uses TRBV28 and TRBJ1-5; TRBD1 is a possible D gene (6 bases). Trimming shortened V by 4 bases and J by 3 bases, and 19 bases separated the two germline ends. This CDR3 comprises 17 residues. The germline gives CDR1 MDHEN, CDR2 SYDVKM. The chain's CDR3 is CASSSRTGRFFNQPQHF. For the CDR3, the DNA is TGTGCCAGCAGTTCCCGAACAGGGAGATTCTTCAATCAGCCCCAGCATTTT.

The chain uses TRBV5-1 and TRBJ2-2, with TRBD1 matching over 7 bases. V trimming: 4 bases; J trimming: 2 bases; junction bases outside the gene matches: 11. The CDR3 is 17 amino acids. Germline V gene lookup returns CDR1 SGHRS and CDR2 YFSETQ. CDR3 residues: CASSGTRDSFNTGELFF. For the CDR3, the DNA is TGCGCCAGCAGCGGCACCCGGGACAGCTTTAACACCGGGGAGCTGTTTTTT.

The CDR3 sequence is CASSLRDLNTEAFF. The CDR3 DNA reads TGTGCCAGCAGCCTTAGGGACCTGAACACTGAAGCTTTCTTT. V is TRBV6-5 and J is TRBJ1-1; D is perhaps TRBD1 (5 bases). Trimming removed 6 bases from V and 0 bases from J, with 11 bases in between. CDR1 and CDR2 from the germline V gene are MNHEY and SVGAGI. This CDR3 has 14 residues.

The genes are TRBV5-1 and TRBJ1-1, with D perhaps TRBD1 (5 bases). Per the germline V gene, CDR1 is SGHRS and CDR2 is YFSETQ. This CDR3 is built from 15 residues. The germline V and J ends were trimmed by 9 bases and 1 base, with 19 bases remaining between them. The CDR3 sequence: CATSNGGFGNTEAFF. The DNA of the CDR3 is TGCGCCACCTCCAACGGGGGGTTTGGGAACACTGAAGCTTTCTTT.

The chain uses TRBV28 and TRBJ1-1; 9 bases map to TRBD1. Trimming at V came to 10 bases and at J to 5 bases, leaving 8 bases not matched to a gene. This CDR3 spans 13 amino acids. Per germline, CDR1 MDHEN and CDR2 SYDVKM. The CDR3 coding sequence is TGTGCCACCTCGGGACAGGGAAGGACTGAAGCTTTCTTT. This translates into CATSGQGRTEAFF.

J is TRBJ1-1 and V is TRBV5-8; D gene unclear. Germline CDR1 and CDR2: SGHTS and YDEGEE. The V end was cut by 4 bases, the J end by 4 bases, with 11 bases between. The CDR3 is made up of 13 amino acids. CDR3 loop: CASSPPGITEAFF. The DNA of the CDR3 is TGTGCCAGCAGCCCCCCAGGTATCACTGAAGCTTTCTTT.

The J gene is TRBJ1-5, the V gene TRBV6-1; 8 positions agree with TRBD1. Germline V lookup: CDR1 MNHNS, CDR2 SASEGT. This CDR3 contains 15 residues. The V and J ends lost 6 bases and 1 base, in that order; junction bases with no gene match: 5. This chain's CDR3 is CASRTGQGSNQPQHF. The CDR3 DNA reads as TGTGCCAGCAGGACCGGACAGGGAAGCAATCAGCCCCAGCATTTT.

J is TRBJ2-1 and V is TRBV5-1; perhaps TRBD1 as D (5 bases). Germline V gene sequence: CDR1 SGHRS, CDR2 YFSETQ. The CDR3 covers 16 residues. Trimming left V 2 bases short and J 1 base short, with 13 bases between. The chain's CDR3 is CASSLGVLVSYNEQFF. DNA of the CDR3: TGCGCCAGCAGCTTAGGGGTGTTAGTTTCCTACAATGAGCAGTTCTTC.